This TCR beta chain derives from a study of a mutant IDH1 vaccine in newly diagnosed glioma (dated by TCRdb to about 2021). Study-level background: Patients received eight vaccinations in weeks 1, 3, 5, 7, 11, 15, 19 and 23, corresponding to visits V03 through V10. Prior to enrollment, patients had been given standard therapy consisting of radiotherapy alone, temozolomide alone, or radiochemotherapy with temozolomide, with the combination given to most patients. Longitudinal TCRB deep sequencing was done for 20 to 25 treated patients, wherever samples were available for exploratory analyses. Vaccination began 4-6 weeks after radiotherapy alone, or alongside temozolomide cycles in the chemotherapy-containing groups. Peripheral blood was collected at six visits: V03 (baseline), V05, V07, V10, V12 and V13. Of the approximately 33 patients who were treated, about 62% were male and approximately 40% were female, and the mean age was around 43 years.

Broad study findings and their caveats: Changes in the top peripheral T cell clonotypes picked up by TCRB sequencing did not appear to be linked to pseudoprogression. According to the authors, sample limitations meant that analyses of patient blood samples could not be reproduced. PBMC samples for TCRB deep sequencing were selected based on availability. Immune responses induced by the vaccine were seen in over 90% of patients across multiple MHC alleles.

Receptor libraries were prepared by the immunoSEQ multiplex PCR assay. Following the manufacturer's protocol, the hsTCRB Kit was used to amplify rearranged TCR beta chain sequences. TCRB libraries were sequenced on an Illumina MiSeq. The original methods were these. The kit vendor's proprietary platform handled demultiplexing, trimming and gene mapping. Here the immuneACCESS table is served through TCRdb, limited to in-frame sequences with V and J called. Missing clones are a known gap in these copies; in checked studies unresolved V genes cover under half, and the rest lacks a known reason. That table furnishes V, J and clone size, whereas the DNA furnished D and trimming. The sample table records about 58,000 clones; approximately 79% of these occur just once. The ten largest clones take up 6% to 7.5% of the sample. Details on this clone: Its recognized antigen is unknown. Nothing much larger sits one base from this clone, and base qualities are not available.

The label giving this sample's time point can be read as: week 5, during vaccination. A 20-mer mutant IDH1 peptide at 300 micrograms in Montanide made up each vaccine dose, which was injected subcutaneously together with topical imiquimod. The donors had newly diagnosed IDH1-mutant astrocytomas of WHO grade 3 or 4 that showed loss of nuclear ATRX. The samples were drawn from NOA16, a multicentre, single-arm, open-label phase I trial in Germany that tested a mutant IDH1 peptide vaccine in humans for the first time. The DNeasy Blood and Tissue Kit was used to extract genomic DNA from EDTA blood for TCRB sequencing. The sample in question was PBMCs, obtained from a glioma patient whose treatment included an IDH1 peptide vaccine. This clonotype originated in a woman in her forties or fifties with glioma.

Here is the DNA: TGCGCCAGCAGCCAAGACAGGAATACCCCGATTGAAGCTTTCTTT. It encodes CASSQDRNTPIEAFF. The V gene is TRBV4-1 and the J gene is TRBJ1-1, with no reliable assignment of the D segment. Deletion took 0 bases off V and 7 bases off J, with a span of 15 bases between the germline ends. Its CDR3 holds 15 amino acids, cysteine through phenylalanine. The read is trimmed to its CDR3 DNA, 45 bases read in frame from base 1. CDR1 is given as MGHRA and CDR2 as YSYEKL, both from the germline V gene.